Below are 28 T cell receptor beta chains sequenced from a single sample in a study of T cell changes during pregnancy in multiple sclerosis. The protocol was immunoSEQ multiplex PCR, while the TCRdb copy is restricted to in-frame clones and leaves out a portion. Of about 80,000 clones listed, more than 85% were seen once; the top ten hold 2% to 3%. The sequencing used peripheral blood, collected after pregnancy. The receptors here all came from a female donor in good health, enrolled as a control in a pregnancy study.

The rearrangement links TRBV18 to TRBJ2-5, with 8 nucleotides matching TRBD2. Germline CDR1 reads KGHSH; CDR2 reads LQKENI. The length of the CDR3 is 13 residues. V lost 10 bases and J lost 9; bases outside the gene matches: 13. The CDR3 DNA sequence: TGTGCCACCACCGCGGAGCGGGAGTTGGCCCAGTACTTC. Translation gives CATTAERELAQYF.

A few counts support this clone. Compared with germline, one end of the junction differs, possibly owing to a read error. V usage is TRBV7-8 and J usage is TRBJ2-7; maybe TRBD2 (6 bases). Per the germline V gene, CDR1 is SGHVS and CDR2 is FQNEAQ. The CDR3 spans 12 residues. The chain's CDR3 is CASRREILYRNF. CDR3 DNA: TGTGCCAGCAGGCGGGAAATCCTTTATCGGAACTTC.

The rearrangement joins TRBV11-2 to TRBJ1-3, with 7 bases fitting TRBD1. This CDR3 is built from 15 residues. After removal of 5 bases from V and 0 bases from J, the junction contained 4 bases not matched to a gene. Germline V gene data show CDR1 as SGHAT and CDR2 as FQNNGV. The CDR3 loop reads CASSPTGISGNTIYF. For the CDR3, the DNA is TGTGCCAGCAGCCCGACAGGGATCTCTGGAAACACCATATATTTT.

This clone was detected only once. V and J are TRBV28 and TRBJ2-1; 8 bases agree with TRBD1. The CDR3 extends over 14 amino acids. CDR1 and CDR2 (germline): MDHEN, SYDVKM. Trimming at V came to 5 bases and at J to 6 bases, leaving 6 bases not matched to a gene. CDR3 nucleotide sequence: TGTGCCAGCAGTCCGCCGGGACAGGTCAATGAGCAGTTCTTC. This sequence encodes CASSPPGQVNEQFF.

The chain's CDR3 is CASSSAGGPGSIQYF. CDR3 DNA sequence: TGTGCCAGCAGCTCGGCGGGGGGGCCGGGTAGCATTCAGTACTTC. The rearrangement links TRBV7-9 to TRBJ2-4, with 9 bases lining up with TRBD2. The germline V gene encodes CDR1 SEHNR and CDR2 FQNEAQ (reference sequence). Losses at the gene ends were 4 bases for V and 9 bases for J; bases not matched to a gene: 10. This CDR3 spans 15 amino acids.

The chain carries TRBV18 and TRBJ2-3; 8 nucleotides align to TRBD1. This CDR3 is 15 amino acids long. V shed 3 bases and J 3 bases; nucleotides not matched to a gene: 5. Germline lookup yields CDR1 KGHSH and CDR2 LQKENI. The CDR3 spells CASSPQGAPTDTQYF. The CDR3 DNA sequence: TGTGCCAGCTCACCGCAGGGGGCGCCGACAGATACGCAGTATTTT. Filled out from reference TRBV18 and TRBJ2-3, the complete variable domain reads NAGVMQNPRHLVRRRGQEARLRCSPMKGHSHVYWYRQLPEEGLKFMVYLQKENIIDESGMPKERFSAEFPKEGPSILRIQQVVRGDSAAYFCASSPQGAPTDTQYFGPGTRLTVL.

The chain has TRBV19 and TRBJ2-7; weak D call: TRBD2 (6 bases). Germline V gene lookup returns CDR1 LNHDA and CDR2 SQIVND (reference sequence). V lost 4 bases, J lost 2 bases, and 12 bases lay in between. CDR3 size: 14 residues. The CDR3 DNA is TGTGCCAGTAGTACTGGCGGGATCACCTACGAGCAGTACTTC. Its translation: CASSTGGITYEQYF.

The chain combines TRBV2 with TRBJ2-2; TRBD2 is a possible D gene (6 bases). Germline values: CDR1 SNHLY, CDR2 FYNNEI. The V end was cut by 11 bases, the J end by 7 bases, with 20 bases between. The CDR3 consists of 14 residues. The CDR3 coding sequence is TGTGCCGGAGGGGAGCCGGGTGGTGGCGGGGAGCTGTTTTTT. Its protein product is CAGGEPGGGGELFF.

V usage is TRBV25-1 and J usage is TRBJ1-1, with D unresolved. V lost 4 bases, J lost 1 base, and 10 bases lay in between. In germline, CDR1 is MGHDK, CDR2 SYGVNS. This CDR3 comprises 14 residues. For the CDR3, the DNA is TGTGCCAGCAGTGCACCCGGGAGGAACACTGAAGCTTTCTTT. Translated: CASSAPGRNTEAFF.

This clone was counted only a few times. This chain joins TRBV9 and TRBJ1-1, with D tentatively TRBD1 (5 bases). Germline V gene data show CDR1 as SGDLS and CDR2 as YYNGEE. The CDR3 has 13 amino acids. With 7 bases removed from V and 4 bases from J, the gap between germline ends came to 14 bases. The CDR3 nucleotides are TGTGCCAGCGGACGGACATCGGTCACTGAAGCTTTCTTT. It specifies CASGRTSVTEAFF.

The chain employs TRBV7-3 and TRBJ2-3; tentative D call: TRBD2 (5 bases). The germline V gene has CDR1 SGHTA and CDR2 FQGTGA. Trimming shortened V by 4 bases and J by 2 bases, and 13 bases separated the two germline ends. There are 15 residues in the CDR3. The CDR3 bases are TGTGCCAGCAGCTCGGGATTGGGCTACACAGATACGCAGTATTTT. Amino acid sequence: CASSSGLGYTDTQYF.

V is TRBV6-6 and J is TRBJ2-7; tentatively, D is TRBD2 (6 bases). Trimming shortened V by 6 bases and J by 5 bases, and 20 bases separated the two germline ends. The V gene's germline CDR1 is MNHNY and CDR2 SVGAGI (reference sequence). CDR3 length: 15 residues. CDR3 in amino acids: CASSLPGVIRDEQYF. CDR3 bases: TGTGCCAGCAGCCTCCCGGGGGTGATTAGGGACGAGCAGTACTTC.

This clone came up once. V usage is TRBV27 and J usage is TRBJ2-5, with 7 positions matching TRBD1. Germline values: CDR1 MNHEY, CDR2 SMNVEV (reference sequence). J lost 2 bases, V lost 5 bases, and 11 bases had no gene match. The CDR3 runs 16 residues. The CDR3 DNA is TGTGCCAGCAGTCCCGAGACTAACAGGGGACAAGAGACCCAGTACTTC. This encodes CASSPETNRGQETQYF.

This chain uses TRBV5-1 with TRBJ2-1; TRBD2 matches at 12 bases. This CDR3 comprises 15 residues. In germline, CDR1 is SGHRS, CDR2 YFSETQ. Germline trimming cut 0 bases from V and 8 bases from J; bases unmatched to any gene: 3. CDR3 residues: CASSLEASGRDEQFF. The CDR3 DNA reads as TGCGCCAGCAGCTTGGAGGCTAGCGGGAGGGATGAGCAGTTCTTC.

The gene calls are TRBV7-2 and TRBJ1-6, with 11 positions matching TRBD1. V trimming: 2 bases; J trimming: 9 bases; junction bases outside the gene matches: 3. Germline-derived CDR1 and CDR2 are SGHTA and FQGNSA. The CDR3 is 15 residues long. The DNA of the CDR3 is TGTGCCAGCAGCTTACGGACAGGGGGCGCTTCACCCCTCCACTTT. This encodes CASSLRTGGASPLHF.

In DNA form, the CDR3 reads TGTGCCAGTACAGATTTGAACACTGAAGCTTTCTTT. It codes for CASTDLNTEAFF. The chain uses TRBV6-1 and TRBJ1-1; D uncertain. Trimming shortened V by 9 bases and J by 0 bases, and 8 bases separated the two germline ends. The CDR3 length is 12 residues. CDR1 is MNHNS, CDR2 SASEGT, per germline.

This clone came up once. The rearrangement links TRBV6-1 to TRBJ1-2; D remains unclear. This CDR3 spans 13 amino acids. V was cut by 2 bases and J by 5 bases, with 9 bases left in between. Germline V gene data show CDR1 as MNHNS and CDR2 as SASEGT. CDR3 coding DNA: TGTGCCAGCAGTGAACTTACAGTGTATGGCTACACCTTC. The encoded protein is CASSELTVYGYTF.

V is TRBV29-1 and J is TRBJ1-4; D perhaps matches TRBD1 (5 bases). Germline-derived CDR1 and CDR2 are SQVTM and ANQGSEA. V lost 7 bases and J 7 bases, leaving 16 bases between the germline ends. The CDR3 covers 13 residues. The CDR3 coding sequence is TGCAGCGCCGGCCCAGGGTTGGGTGAAAAACTGTTTTTT. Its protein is CSAGPGLGEKLFF. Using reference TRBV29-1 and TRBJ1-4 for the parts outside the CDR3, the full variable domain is SAVISQKPSRDICQRGTSLTIQCQVDSQVTMMFWYRQQPGQSLTLIATANQGSEATYESGFVIDKFPISRPNLTFSTLTVSNMSPEDSSIYLCSAGPGLGEKLFFGSGTQLSVL.

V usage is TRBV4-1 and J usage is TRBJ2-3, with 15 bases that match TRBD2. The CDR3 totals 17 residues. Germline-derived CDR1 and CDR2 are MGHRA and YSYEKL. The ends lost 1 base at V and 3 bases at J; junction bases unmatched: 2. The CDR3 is CASSQAGTSGGTDTQYF. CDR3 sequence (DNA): TGCGCCAGCAGCCAAGCCGGGACTAGCGGGGGGACAGATACGCAGTATTTT.

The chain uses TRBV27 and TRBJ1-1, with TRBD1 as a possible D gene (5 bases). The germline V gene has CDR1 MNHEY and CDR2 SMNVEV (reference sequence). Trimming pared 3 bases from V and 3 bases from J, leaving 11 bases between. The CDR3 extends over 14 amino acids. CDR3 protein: CASSFGGDYTEAFF. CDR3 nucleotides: TGTGCCAGCAGTTTTGGGGGGGATTACACTGAAGCTTTCTTT.

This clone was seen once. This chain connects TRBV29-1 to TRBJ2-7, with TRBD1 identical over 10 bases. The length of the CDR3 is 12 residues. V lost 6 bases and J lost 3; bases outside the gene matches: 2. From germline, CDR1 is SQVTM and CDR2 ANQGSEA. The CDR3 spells CSVRTGGYEQYF. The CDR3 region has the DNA TGCAGCGTCAGGACAGGGGGCTACGAGCAGTACTTC.

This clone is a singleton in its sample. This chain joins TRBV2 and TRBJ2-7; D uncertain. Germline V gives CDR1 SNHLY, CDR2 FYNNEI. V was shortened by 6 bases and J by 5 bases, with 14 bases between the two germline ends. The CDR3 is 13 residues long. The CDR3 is CASRMNSVNEQYF. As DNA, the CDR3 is TGTGCCAGCAGAATGAATAGTGTTAACGAGCAGTACTTC. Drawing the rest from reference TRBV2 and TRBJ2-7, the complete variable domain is EPEVTQTPSHQVTQMGQEVILRCVPISNHLYFYWYRQILGQKVEFLVSFYNNEISEKSEIFDDQFSVERPDGSNFTLKIRSTKLEDSAMYFCASRMNSVNEQYFGPGTRLTVT.

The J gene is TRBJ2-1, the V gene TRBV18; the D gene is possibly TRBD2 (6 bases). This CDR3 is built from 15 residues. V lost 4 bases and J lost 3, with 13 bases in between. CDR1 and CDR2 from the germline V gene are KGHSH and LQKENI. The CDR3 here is CASSHRDSDYNEQFF. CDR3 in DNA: TGTGCCAGCTCACACCGGGACTCCGACTACAATGAGCAGTTCTTC.

The CDR3 DNA sequence: TGTGCCAGCGCCTCCTGGCCCCCTAGTTACGAGCAGTACTTC. Amino acid sequence: CASASWPPSYEQYF. The chain employs TRBV27 and TRBJ2-7; D not resolved. V lost 8 bases to trimming and J lost 4 bases, with 18 bases between them. The germline V gene encodes CDR1 MNHEY and CDR2 SMNVEV (reference sequence). The CDR3 consists of 14 residues.

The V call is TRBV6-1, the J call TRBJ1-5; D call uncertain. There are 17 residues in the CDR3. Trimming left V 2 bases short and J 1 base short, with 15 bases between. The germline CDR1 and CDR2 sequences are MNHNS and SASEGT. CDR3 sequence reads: CASSERLTRQSNQPQHF. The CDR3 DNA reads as TGTGCCAGCAGTGAACGGTTGACGAGGCAGAGCAATCAGCCCCAGCATTTT.

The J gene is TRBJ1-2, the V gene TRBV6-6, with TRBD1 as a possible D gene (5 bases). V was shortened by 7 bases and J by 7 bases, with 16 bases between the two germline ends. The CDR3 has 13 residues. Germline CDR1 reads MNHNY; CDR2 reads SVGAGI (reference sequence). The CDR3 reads CASNNPGFSGYTF. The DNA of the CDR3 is TGTGCCAGCAACAACCCAGGGTTTTCTGGCTACACCTTC.

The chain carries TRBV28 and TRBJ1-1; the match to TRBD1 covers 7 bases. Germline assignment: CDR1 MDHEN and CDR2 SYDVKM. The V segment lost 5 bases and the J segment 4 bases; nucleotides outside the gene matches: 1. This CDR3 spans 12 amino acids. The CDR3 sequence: CASSNRGTEAFF. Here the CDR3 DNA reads TGTGCCAGCAGTAACAGGGGCACTGAAGCTTTCTTT.

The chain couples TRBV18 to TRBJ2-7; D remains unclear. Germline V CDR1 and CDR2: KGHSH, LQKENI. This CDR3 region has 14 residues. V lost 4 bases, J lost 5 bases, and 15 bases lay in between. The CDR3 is CASSRNQDPDEQYF. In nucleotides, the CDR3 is TGTGCCAGCTCACGGAACCAGGATCCTGACGAGCAGTACTTC.